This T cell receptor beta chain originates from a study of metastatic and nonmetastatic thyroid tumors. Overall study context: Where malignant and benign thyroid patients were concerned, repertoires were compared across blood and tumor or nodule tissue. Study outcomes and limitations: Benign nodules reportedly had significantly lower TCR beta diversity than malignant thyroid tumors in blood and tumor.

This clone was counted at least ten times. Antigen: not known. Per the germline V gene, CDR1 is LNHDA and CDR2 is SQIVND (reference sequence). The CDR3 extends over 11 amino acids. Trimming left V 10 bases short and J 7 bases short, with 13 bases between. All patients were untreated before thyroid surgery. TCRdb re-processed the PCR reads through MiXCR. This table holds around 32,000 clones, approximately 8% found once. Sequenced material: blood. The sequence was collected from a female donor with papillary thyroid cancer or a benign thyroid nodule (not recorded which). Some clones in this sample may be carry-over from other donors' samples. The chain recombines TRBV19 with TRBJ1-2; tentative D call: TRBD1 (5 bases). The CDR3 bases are TGTGCCACCTGGGACTTCCCTGGCTACACCTTC. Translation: CATWDFPGYTF.